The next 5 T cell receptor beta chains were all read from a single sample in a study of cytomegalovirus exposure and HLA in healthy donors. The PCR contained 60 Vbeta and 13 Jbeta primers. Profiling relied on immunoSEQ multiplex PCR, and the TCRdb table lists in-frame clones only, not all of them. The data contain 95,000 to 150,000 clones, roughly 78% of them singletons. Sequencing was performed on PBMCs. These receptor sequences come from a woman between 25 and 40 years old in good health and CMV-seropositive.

This chain's CDR3 is CASSVQGFAGNEQFF. The CDR3, as DNA: TGTGCCAGCAGCGTACAGGGGTTTGCCGGCAATGAGCAGTTCTTC. The rearrangement uses TRBV9 and TRBJ2-1, with D perhaps TRBD1 (6 bases). CDR3 size: 15 residues. Deletions cut 1 base from V and 6 bases from J, with 14 bases between. Germline CDR1 SGDLS, CDR2 YYNGEE.

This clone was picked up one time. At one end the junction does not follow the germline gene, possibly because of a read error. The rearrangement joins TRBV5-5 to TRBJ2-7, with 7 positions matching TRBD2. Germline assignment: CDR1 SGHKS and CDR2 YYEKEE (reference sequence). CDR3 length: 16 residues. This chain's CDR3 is CASSTGLTLYSSEQYF. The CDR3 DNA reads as TGTGCCAGCAGCACGGGACTAACCCTATATTCCTCCGAGCAGTACTTC.

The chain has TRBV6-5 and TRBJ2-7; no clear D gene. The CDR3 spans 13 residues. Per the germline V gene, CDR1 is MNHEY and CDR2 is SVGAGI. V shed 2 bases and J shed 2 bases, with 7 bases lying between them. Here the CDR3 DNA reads TGTGCCAGCAGTTACAGGAGAACCTACGAGCAGTACTTC. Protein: CASSYRRTYEQYF.

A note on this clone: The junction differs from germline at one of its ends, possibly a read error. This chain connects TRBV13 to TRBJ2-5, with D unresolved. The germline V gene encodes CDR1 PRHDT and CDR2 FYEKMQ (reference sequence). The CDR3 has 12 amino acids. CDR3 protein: CASSLGSSAQYF. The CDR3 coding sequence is TGTGCCAGCAGCCTAGGGTCCTCAGCCCAGTACTTC. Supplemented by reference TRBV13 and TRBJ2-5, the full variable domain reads AAGVIQSPRHLIKEKRETATLKCYPIPRHDTVYWYQQGPGQDPQFLISFYEKMQSDKGSIPDRFSAQQFSDYHSELNMSSLELGDSALYFCASSLGSSAQYFGPGTRLLVL.

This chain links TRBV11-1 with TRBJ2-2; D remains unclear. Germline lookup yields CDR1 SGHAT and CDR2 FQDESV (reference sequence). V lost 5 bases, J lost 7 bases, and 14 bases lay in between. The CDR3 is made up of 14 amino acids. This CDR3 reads CASSPRSRVGELFF. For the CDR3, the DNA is TGTGCCAGCAGCCCGCGATCCCGGGTCGGGGAGCTGTTTTTT. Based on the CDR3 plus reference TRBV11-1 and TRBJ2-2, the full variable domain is EAEVAQSPRYKITEKSQAVAFWCDPISGHATLYWYRQILGQGPELLVQFQDESVVDDSQLPKDRFSAERLKGVDSTLKIQPAELGDSAMYLCASSPRSRVGELFFGEGSRLTVL.